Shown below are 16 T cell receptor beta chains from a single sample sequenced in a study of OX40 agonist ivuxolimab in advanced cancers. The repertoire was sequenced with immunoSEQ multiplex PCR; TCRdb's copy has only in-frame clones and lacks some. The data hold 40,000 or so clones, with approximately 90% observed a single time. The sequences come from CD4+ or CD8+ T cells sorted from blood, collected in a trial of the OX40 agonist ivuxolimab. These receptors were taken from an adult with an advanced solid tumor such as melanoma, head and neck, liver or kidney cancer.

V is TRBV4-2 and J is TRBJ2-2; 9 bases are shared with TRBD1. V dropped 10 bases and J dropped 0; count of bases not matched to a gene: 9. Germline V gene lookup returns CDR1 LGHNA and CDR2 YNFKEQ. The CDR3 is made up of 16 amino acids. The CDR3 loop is CATETGTGTNTGELFF. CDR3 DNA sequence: TGTGCCACCGAAACCGGGACAGGGACGAACACCGGGGAGCTGTTTTTT.

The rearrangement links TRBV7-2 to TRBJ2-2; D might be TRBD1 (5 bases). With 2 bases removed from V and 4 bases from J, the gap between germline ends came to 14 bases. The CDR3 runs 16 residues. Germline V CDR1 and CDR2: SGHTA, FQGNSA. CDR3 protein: CASSLSPTELTGELFF. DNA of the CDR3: TGTGCCAGCAGCTTAAGCCCGACAGAACTCACCGGGGAGCTGTTTTTT.

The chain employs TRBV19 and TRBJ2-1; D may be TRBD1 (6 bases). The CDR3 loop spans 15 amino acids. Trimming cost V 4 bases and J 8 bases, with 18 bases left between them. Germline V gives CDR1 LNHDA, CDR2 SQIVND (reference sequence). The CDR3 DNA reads TGTGCCAGTAGTACGTCCGGGACAACGTGGGATGAGCAGTTCTTC. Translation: CASSTSGTTWDEQFF.

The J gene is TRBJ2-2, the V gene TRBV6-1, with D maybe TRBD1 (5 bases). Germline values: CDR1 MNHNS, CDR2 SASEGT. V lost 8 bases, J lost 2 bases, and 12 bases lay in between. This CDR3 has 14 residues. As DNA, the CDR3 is TGTGCCAGCCAATCTCAGGGCAACACCGGGGAGCTGTTTTTT. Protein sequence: CASQSQGNTGELFF.

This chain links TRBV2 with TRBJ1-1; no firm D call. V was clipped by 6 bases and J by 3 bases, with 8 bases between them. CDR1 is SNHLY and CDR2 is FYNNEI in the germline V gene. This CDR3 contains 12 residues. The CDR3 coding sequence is TGTGCCAGCAGAACCCTTTACACTGAAGCTTTCTTT. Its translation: CASRTLYTEAFF.

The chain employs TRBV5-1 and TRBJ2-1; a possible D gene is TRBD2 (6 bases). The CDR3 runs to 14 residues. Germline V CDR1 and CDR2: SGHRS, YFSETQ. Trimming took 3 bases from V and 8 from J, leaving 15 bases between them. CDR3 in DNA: TGCGCCAGCAGCTCCCGGTCTAGCGCAGATGAGCAGTTCTTC. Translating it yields CASSSRSSADEQFF.

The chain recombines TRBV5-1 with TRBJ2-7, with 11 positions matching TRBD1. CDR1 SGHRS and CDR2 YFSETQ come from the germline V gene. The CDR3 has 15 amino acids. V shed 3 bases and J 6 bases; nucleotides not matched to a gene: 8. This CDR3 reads CASSSRPGQGGEQYF. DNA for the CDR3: TGCGCCAGCAGCTCCCGACCGGGACAGGGGGGCGAGCAGTACTTC.

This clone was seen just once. CDR3 loop: CASSLEGGRRAEAFF. Written as DNA, the CDR3 is TGTGCCAGCAGCTTGGAAGGAGGTAGGCGCGCTGAAGCTTTCTTT. The V and J genes are TRBV5-6 and TRBJ1-1; D remains unclear. V dropped 0 bases and J dropped 6 bases, with 15 bases sitting between them. This CDR3 has 15 residues. The V gene's germline CDR1 is SGHDT and CDR2 YYEEEE.

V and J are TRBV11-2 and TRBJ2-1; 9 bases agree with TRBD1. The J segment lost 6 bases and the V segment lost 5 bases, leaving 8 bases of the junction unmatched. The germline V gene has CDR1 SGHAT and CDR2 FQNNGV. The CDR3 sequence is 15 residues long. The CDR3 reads CASSPSGQGINEQFF. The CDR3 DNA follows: TGTGCCAGCAGCCCGTCGGGACAGGGAATCAATGAGCAGTTCTTC.

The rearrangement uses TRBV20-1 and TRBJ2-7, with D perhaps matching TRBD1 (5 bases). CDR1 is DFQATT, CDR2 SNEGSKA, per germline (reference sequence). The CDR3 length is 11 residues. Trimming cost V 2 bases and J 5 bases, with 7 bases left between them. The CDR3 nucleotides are TGCAGTGCTAGACAGGGCCACGAGCAGTACTTC. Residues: CSARQGHEQYF.

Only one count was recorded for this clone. CDR3 DNA sequence: TGTGCCAGCAGCATGGGGGGGGCGGGAATGATAGATACGCAGTATTTT. As protein: CASSMGGAGMIDTQYF. The chain joins TRBV5-4 to TRBJ2-3, with D possibly matching TRBD2 (7 bases). Germline CDR1 is SGHNT and CDR2 is YYREEE (reference sequence). The CDR3 length is 16 residues. Trimming took off 4 bases at V and 5 bases at J, with 20 bases between the two ends.

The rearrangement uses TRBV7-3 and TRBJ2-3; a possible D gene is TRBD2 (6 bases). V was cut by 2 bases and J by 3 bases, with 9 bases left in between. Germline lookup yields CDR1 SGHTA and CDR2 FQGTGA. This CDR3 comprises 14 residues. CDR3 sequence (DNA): TGTGCCAGCAGCTTACCGACTAGTACAGATACGCAGTATTTT. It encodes CASSLPTSTDTQYF. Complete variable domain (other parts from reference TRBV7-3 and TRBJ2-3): GAGVSQTPSNKVTEKGKYVELRCDPISGHTALYWYRQSLGQGPEFLIYFQGTGAADDSGLPNDRFFAVRPEGSVSTLKIQRTERGDSAVYLCASSLPTSTDTQYFGPGTRLTVL.

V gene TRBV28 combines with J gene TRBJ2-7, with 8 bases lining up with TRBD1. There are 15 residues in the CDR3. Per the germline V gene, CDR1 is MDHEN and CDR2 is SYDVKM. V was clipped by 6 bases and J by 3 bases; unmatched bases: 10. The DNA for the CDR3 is TGTGCCAGCAGGACAGCAGGGGGCGGTTTCTACGAGCAGTACTTC. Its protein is CASRTAGGGFYEQYF.

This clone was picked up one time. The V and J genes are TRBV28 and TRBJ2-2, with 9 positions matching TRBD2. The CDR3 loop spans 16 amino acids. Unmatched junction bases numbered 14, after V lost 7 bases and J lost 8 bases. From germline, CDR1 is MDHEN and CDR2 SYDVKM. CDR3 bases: TGTGCCAGCACCCGAGCGGATAGCGGGGGATCTGGGGAGCTGTTTTTT. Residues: CASTRADSGGSGELFF.

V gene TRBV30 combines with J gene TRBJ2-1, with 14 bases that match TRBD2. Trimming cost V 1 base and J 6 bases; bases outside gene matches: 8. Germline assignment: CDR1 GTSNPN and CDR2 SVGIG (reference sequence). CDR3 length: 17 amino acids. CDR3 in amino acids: CAWSAPRGLAGVNEQFF. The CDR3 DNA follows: TGTGCCTGGAGTGCCCCGAGGGGACTAGCGGGAGTCAATGAGCAGTTCTTC.

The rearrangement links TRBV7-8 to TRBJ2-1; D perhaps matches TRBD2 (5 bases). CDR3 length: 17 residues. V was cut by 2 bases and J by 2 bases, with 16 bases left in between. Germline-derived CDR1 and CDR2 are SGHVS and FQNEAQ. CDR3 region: CASSLSGSRRPYNEQFF. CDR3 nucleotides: TGTGCCAGCAGCTTATCGGGATCGAGGCGGCCCTACAATGAGCAGTTCTTC.